This is a list of T cell receptor beta chains from one sample in a study of T cell repertoires in cytomegalovirus infection. TCRdb recomputed calls from the reads with MiXCR, one row per CDR3 protein. The sample carries about 530,000 distinct CDR3 sequences, roughly 29% recorded once. Source material: PBMCs. Source of these receptors: a human donor in good health (CMV status not recorded). Some clones in this sample may be carry-over from other donors' samples. The CDR3 runs from the conserved cysteine through the conserved F or W. The D gene is left open where the match is weak. The listing skips clone size in some rows; elsewhere it reads once, few, many or a size class.

D: .; V: TRBV28; size: many; J: TRBJ1-5; CDR3: CASGGAGAQHF; DNA: TGTGCCAGCGGGGGGGCAGGGGCCCAGCATTTT
D: .; V: TRBV24-1; size: .; J: TRBJ2-1; CDR3: CATSDRRGMGVEQFF; DNA: TGTGCCACCAGTGACCGACGGGGGATGGGCGTGGAGCAGTTCTTC
D: .; V: TRBV7-2; size: .; J: TRBJ2-3; CDR3: CASSLPRGDTQYF; DNA: TGTGCCAGCAGCTTACCACGGGGGGATACGCAGTATTTT
D: TRBD2; V: TRBV6-2/TRBV6-3; size: .; J: TRBJ2-1; CDR3: CASSSKGLAIYEQFF; DNA: TGTGCCAGCAGTTCTAAGGGACTAGCCATCTATGAGCAGTTCTTC
D: TRBD2; V: TRBV19; size: few; J: TRBJ2-1; CDR3: CASSMLGGMRLAGDNEQFF; DNA: TGTGCCAGTAGTATGTTAGGGGGTATGAGGCTAGCGGGAGACAATGAGCAGTTCTTC
D: .; V: TRBV15; size: few; J: TRBJ1-4; CDR3: CATSRDRGFNEKLFF; DNA: TGTGCCACCAGCAGAGATCGAGGGTTTAATGAAAAACTGTTTTTT
D: .; V: TRBV2; size: .; J: TRBJ2-3; CDR3: CASSPALGPYVDTQYF; DNA: TGTGCCAGCAGTCCGGCCTTAGGGCCCTATGTAGATACGCAGTATTTT
D: .; V: TRBV3-1; size: .; J: TRBJ1-3; CDR3: CASSQDAAGNTIYF; DNA: TGTGCCAGCAGCCAAGATGCAGCTGGAAACACCATATATTTT
D: TRBD1; V: TRBV4-2; size: .; J: TRBJ1-5; CDR3: CASSPPTGQGLTPQHF; DNA: TGTGCCAGCAGCCCTCCGACGGGACAGGGGTTAACGCCCCAGCATTTT
D: .; V: TRBV7-2; size: many; J: TRBJ1-4; CDR3: CASSLTHRVEEKLFF; DNA: TGTGCCAGCAGCTTAACCCACAGGGTAGAGGAAAAACTGTTTTTT
D: TRBD1; V: TRBV18; size: few; J: TRBJ1-1; CDR3: CASSPRQGTSTEAFF; DNA: TGTGCCAGCTCACCGAGACAGGGGACGAGTACTGAAGCTTTCTTT
D: .; V: TRBV7-8; size: .; J: TRBJ2-7; CDR3: CASSLVENSYEQYF; DNA: TGTGCCAGCAGCTTAGTGGAAAACTCCTACGAGCAGTACTTC
D: .; V: TRBV19; size: .; J: TRBJ2-1; CDR3: CASSPPSSSAYNEQFF; DNA: TGTGCCAGTAGTCCTCCCTCGTCTAGCGCTTACAATGAGCAGTTCTTC
D: TRBD1; V: TRBV19; size: .; J: TRBJ1-6; CDR3: CASRLQGRGSPLHF; DNA: TGTGCCAGTAGATTACAGGGGCGGGGATCACCCCTCCACTTT